Presented here are 13 T cell receptor beta chains from one specimen sequenced in a study of T cell repertoires in cytomegalovirus infection. One entry per CDR3 protein, called by TCRdb with MiXCR from the reads. Among a few hundred thousand distinct CDR3 sequences, less than 25% were seen once, and the ten largest hold approximately 20%. Their cognate antigens are unknown. The input for sequencing was cultured PBMCs, taken from culture after CMV antigen stimulation. Receptor source: a human donor in good health (CMV status not recorded). Some clones in this sample may be carry-over from other donors' samples.

This chain joins TRBV14 and TRBJ2-1; D is possibly TRBD2 (6 bases). V was pared by 1 base and J by 8 bases, with 18 bases between. This CDR3 comprises 16 residues. CDR1 is SGHDN and CDR2 is FVKESK in the germline V gene. This CDR3 is CASSQVRLVGYYEQFF. The DNA for the CDR3 is TGTGCCAGCAGCCAAGTAAGACTAGTCGGTTACTATGAGCAGTTCTTC. Full variable domain (rest looked up from reference TRBV14 and TRBJ2-1): EAGVTQFPSHSVIEKGQTVTLRCDPISGHDNLYWYRRVMGKEIKFLLHFVKESKQDESGMPNNRFLAERTGGTYSTLKVQPAELEDSGVYFCASSQVRLVGYYEQFFGPGTRLTVL.

At least ten counts were recorded for this clonotype. The V and J genes are TRBV19 and TRBJ2-7; no reliable D call. The CDR3 consists of 15 residues. Germline CDR1 LNHDA, CDR2 SQIVND (reference sequence). V was cut by 3 bases and J by 3 bases, with 15 bases left in between. CDR3 DNA sequence: TGTGCCAGTAGTATTTCCGGCTCTAAAATCTACGAGCAGTACTTC. It codes for CASSISGSKIYEQYF.

There are a few counts of this clonotype. This chain uses TRBV5-4 with TRBJ1-1; D call uncertain. Trimming took 4 bases from V and 2 from J, leaving 15 bases between them. The CDR3 length is 15 residues. Germline CDR1 reads SGHNT; CDR2 reads YYREEE (reference sequence). CDR3 bases: TGTGCCAGCAGCAACATGGGATTTGCAAACACTGAAGCTTTCTTT. Translated, it gives CASSNMGFANTEAFF. Drawing the rest from reference TRBV5-4 and TRBJ1-1, the complete variable domain is ETGVTQSPTHLIKTRGQQVTLRCSSQSGHNTVSWYQQALGQGPQFIFQYYREEENGRGNFPPRFSGLQFPNYSSELNVNALELDDSALYLCASSNMGFANTEAFFGQGTRLTVV.

The chain recombines TRBV18 with TRBJ2-5; TRBD2 matches 8 bases. Looked up from germline, CDR1 is KGHSH and CDR2 is LQKENI. The CDR3 runs 13 residues. J was trimmed by 5 bases and V by 2 bases; bases with no gene match: 1. In DNA, the CDR3 is TGTGCCAGCTCACCAAGCGGGAGCGAGACCCAGTACTTC. Its protein product is CASSPSGSETQYF.

This clonotype was picked up many times. This chain joins TRBV7-9 and TRBJ1-6, with TRBD1 as a possible D gene (6 bases). V was trimmed by 6 bases and J by 8 bases, leaving 14 bases between them. Germline CDR1 and CDR2: SEHNR and FQNEAQ (reference sequence). The CDR3 runs 14 residues. CDR3 coding DNA: TGTGCCAGCAGATTGACAGGCTCCCATTCACCCCTCCACTTT. The encoded protein is CASRLTGSHSPLHF. Looking up the rest from reference TRBV7-9 and TRBJ1-6 gives the full variable domain: DTGVSQNPRHKITKRGQNVTFRCDPISEHNRLYWYRQTLGQGPEFLTYFQNEAQLEKSRLLSDRFSAERPKGSFSTLEIQRTEQGDSAMYLCASRLTGSHSPLHFGNGTRLTVT.

This clonotype was seen repeatedly, ten times or more. The chain joins TRBV28 to TRBJ1-2; D is perhaps TRBD1 (6 bases). This CDR3 comprises 16 residues. CDR1 is MDHEN, CDR2 SYDVKM, per germline. Deletions cut 6 bases from V and 2 bases from J, with 19 bases between. Written as DNA, the CDR3 is TGTGCCAGCAGCACCACGGTGGGGGCGGCAAACTATGGCTACACCTTC. The encoded protein is CASSTTVGAANYGYTF.

This clonotype was recorded a few times. This chain uses TRBV28 with TRBJ2-7, with D maybe TRBD2 (5 bases). V lost 3 bases and J lost 3, with 9 bases in between. This CDR3 region has 13 residues. Germline CDR1 MDHEN, CDR2 SYDVKM. CDR3 DNA sequence: TGTGCCAGCAGTTTTGCGGGCGTCTACGAGCAGTACTTC. Protein product: CASSFAGVYEQYF.

The table lists this clonotype with many counts. The chain employs TRBV7-8 and TRBJ2-1; D unclear. Trimming took off 10 bases at V and 2 bases at J, with 15 bases between the two ends. The CDR3 spans 14 residues. The germline V gene encodes CDR1 SGHVS and CDR2 FQNEAQ. CDR3 loop: CAISPWRAYNEQFF. As DNA, the CDR3 is TGTGCCATCTCACCCTGGCGCGCCTACAATGAGCAGTTCTTC.

The V call is TRBV4-3, the J call TRBJ2-5; TRBD2 aligns across 12 bases. Per germline, CDR1 LGHNA and CDR2 YSLEER. CDR3 length: 16 residues. Unmatched junction bases numbered 4, after V lost 0 bases and J lost 5 bases. In nucleotides, the CDR3 is TGCGCCAGCAGCCAAGATAGACTAGCGGGAGCGGAGACCCAGTACTTC. Amino acid sequence: CASSQDRLAGAETQYF.

V and J are TRBV5-4 and TRBJ2-3, with 7 bases lining up with TRBD2. The V segment lost 1 base and the J segment 0 bases; nucleotides outside the gene matches: 2. The CDR3 is 15 residues long. From germline, CDR1 is SGHNT and CDR2 YYREEE (reference sequence). The CDR3 is CASSLTSESTDTQYF. The DNA for the CDR3 is TGTGCCAGCAGCTTGACTAGCGAAAGCACAGATACGCAGTATTTT.

This clonotype was counted a few times. Here the CDR3 DNA reads TGTGCCAGCAGCCCCTTACCAGTGGGAGGGAACACCGGGGAGCTGTTTTTT. This sequence encodes CASSPLPVGGNTGELFF. The chain has TRBV7-6 and TRBJ2-2, with a weak D call TRBD2 (6 bases). CDR3 length: 17 residues. CDR1 and CDR2 (germline): SGHVS, FNYEAQ. The V and J ends lost 5 bases and 1 base respectively, with 17 bases between them.

This clonotype was seen repeatedly, ten times or more. The J gene is TRBJ2-6, the V gene TRBV6-5; D unclear. Trimming cost V 10 bases and J 4 bases, with 14 bases left between them. Per germline, CDR1 MNHEY and CDR2 SVGAGI. This CDR3 is 14 amino acids long. CDR3 sequence (DNA): TGTGCCACCCATTTAAAGGCCGGGGCCAACGTCCTGACTTTC. Its protein is CATHLKAGANVLTF.

The chain joins TRBV19 to TRBJ2-5, with D tentatively TRBD2 (5 bases). V lost 4 bases and J 5 bases, leaving 5 bases between the germline ends. CDR1 and CDR2 from the germline V gene are LNHDA and SQIVND (reference sequence). The CDR3 is 11 residues long. CDR3 sequence (DNA): TGTGCCAGTAGTACGGGGGAGACCCAGTACTTC. It translates to CASSTGETQYF.